Listed below are T cell receptor beta chains from one sample, sequenced in a study of blood T cell repertoires in COVID-19. Sequencing was performed with immunoSEQ multiplex PCR; in TCRdb, only in-frame clones are kept and a portion is missing. This sample has approximately 61,000 clones, with about 83% found just once. The specimen was peripheral blood. The receptors derive from a man between 45 and 60 years old with COVID-19, enrolled during active disease. The CDR3 runs from the conserved cysteine through the conserved F or W. Fields, in order: CDR3 protein, CDR3 DNA, J gene, D gene, clone size, V gene. The D gene is left open where the match is weak. Clone size is shown for a subset of rows, as once, few, many or a class of expanded clone.

CASSQGQYEQYF	TGTGCCAGCAGCCAGGGACAGTACGAGCAGTACTTC	TRBJ2-7	TRBD1	-	TRBV7-2
CASRPGTAYGYTF	TGTGCCAGCAGGCCCGGGACAGCCTATGGCTACACCTTC	TRBJ1-2	TRBD1	-	TRBV6-4
CSALGNTIYF	TGCAGTGCCTTAGGAAACACCATATATTTT	TRBJ1-3	-	few	TRBV20-1
CASSPLGVAYEQYF	TGTGCCAGCAGCCCACTGGGAGTGGCCTACGAGCAGTACTTC	TRBJ2-7	-	once	TRBV6-6
CASKADFNTEAFF	TGTGCCAGCAAGGCAGACTTTAACACTGAAGCTTTCTTT	TRBJ1-1	-	-	TRBV2
CASRPGTGSYEQFF	TGTGCCAGCAGGCCCGGGACAGGCAGCTATGAGCAGTTCTTC	TRBJ2-1	TRBD1	-	TRBV6-6
CASSYSWLENGELFF	TGTGCCAGCAGTTACTCGTGGCTAGAGAACGGGGAGCTGTTTTTT	TRBJ2-2	-	-	TRBV6-6
CASSGWTGGVIAGGAGELFF	TGTGCCAGCAGTGGGTGGACAGGGGGCGTGATAGCGGGAGGCGCCGGGGAGCTGTTTTTT	TRBJ2-2	-	-	TRBV6-1
CAISESPQGDTQYF	TGTGCCATCAGTGAATCACCCCAGGGAGATACGCAGTATTTT	TRBJ2-3	-	-	TRBV10-3
CASSLTGTLRDEQFF	TGTGCCAGCAGCCTTACCGGGACATTGAGAGATGAGCAGTTCTTC	TRBJ2-1	-	-	TRBV3-1/TRBV3-2
CASSLRGQGGMRETQYF	TGCGCCAGCAGCCTCCGAGGACAGGGAGGAATGCGGGAGACCCAGTACTTC	TRBJ2-5	TRBD1	-	TRBV4-1
CASSFGGGAGNQPQHF	TGTGCCAGCAGTTTTGGAGGGGGGGCAGGCAATCAGCCCCAGCATTTT	TRBJ1-5	-	-	TRBV28
CASSPQGASNQPQHF	TGTGCCAGCTCACCTCAGGGGGCTAGTAATCAGCCCCAGCATTTT	TRBJ1-5	TRBD1	-	TRBV18
CASSFQVNTEAFF	TGTGCCAGCAGTTTTCAGGTAAACACTGAAGCTTTCTTT	TRBJ1-1	-	-	TRBV12-3/TRBV12-4
CASSLLPTGNTEAFF	TGTGCCAGCAGCCTGTTACCTACAGGGAACACTGAAGCTTTCTTT	TRBJ1-1	-	-	TRBV5-5
CASSRLARKGKKSYGYTF	TGTGCCAGCAGCCGACTAGCCCGAAAAGGGAAAAAAAGCTATGGCTACACCTTC	TRBJ1-2	-	once	TRBV11-2
CASSLGQGAEAFF	TGTGCCAGCAGTTTAGGCCAGGGGGCAGAAGCTTTCTTT	TRBJ1-1	TRBD1	few	TRBV12-3/TRBV12-4
CASSQPGSLGQYF	TGTGCCAGCAGCCAACCCGGGTCCCTTGGGCAGTACTTC	TRBJ2-7	-	-	TRBV6-5
CASSSLTVWGETQYF	TGTGCCAGCAGCTCCTTGACAGTTTGGGGAGAGACCCAGTACTTC	TRBJ2-5	-	once	TRBV7-8
CASSLAGPYNEQFF	TGTGCCAGCAGCTTAGCGGGCCCCTACAATGAGCAGTTCTTC	TRBJ2-1	-	-	TRBV5-4
CASSLAKWDRGPEKLFF	TGTGCCAGCAGCTTAGCGAAATGGGACAGGGGGCCTGAAAAACTGTTTTTT	TRBJ1-4	TRBD1	-	TRBV11-3
CASSSGTKMTDTQYF	TGTGCCAGCAGTTCCGGGACTAAAATGACAGATACGCAGTATTTT	TRBJ2-3	TRBD2	-	TRBV6-5
CASSERGEAFF	TGTGCCAGCAGTGAGCGGGGTGAAGCTTTCTTT	TRBJ1-1	-	-	TRBV2
CASSPGNYEQYF	TGTGCCAGCAGCCCGGGGAACTACGAGCAGTACTTC	TRBJ2-7	-	-	TRBV28
CASRRETGQGYTIYF	TGCGCCAGCAGGCGAGAAACGGGACAGGGATACACCATATATTTT	TRBJ1-3	TRBD1	-	TRBV5-1
CAWSASPQGRHDF	TGTGCCTGGAGTGCCTCTCCTCAGGGTAGACACGATTTT	TRBJ1-4	-	-	TRBV30
CSTGTANTEAFF	TGCAGCACAGGGACAGCGAACACTGAAGCTTTCTTT	TRBJ1-1	TRBD1	-	TRBV29-1
CASSEDLALGGKQYF	TGTGCCAGCAGTGAGGATTTAGCGCTCGGCGGGAAGCAGTACTTC	TRBJ2-7	-	-	TRBV6-1
CASSFTGGQETQYF	TGTGCCAGCAGCTTCACAGGGGGCCAAGAGACCCAGTACTTC	TRBJ2-5	TRBD1	-	TRBV11-2
CASSLFRGSGNTIYF	TGTGCCAGCAGCTTATTCAGGGGCTCTGGAAACACCATATATTTT	TRBJ1-3	-	-	TRBV11-2
CASSVRQDSPNEQFF	TGTGCCAGCAGCGTACGACAGGACAGTCCCAATGAGCAGTTCTTC	TRBJ2-1	-	-	TRBV9
CASSEKGLADTGELFF	TGTGCCAGCAGTGAAAAGGGACTAGCGGACACCGGGGAGCTGTTTTTT	TRBJ2-2	TRBD2	few	TRBV6-4
CASSRGGPPQGYSGYTF	TGTGCCAGCAGCCGAGGGGGTCCCCCGCAGGGTTACTCCGGCTACACCTTC	TRBJ1-2	-	-	TRBV27
CASSLQGASGRTQYF	TGTGCCAGCAGCCTCCAAGGGGCTAGCGGGAGGACCCAGTACTTC	TRBJ2-5	TRBD2	-	TRBV3-1/TRBV3-2
CASSWGVDSNQPQHF	TGTGCCAGCAGCTGGGGAGTCGATAGCAATCAGCCCCAGCATTTT	TRBJ1-5	-	few	TRBV6-6
CASSWGQMNTEAFF	TGTGCCAGCAGCTGGGGACAGATGAACACTGAAGCTTTCTTT	TRBJ1-1	TRBD1	-	TRBV3-1/TRBV3-2
CASSYYVAGQYNEQFF	TGTGCCAGCAGTTACTATGTAGCGGGACAGTACAATGAGCAGTTCTTC	TRBJ2-1	-	-	TRBV6-2/TRBV6-3
CASSFSRRGYGYTF	TGTGCCAGCAGTTTCTCGAGGAGGGGCTATGGCTACACCTTC	TRBJ1-2	-	-	TRBV28
CASSLRGSGGRGNEQFF	TGTGCCAGCAGCTTAAGGGGCAGCGGGGGCCGTGGGAATGAGCAGTTCTTC	TRBJ2-1	TRBD2	-	TRBV7-9
CASSSLLSIGNTIYF	TGTGCCAGCAGCTCCTTACTGTCCATTGGAAACACCATATATTTT	TRBJ1-3	-	few	TRBV7-9
CAWTGDSSTDTQYF	TGTGCCTGGACGGGAGACAGTAGCACAGATACGCAGTATTTT	TRBJ2-3	-	-	TRBV30
CASSFGSLNQPQHF	TGTGCCAGCAGTTTTGGGAGCCTAAATCAGCCCCAGCATTTT	TRBJ1-5	-	-	TRBV28
CASSPGANSPLHF	TGTGCCAGTAGCCCAGGGGCAAATTCACCCCTCCACTTT	TRBJ1-6	-	-	TRBV19
CASSVGGNIPYEQYF	TGTGCCAGCAGTGTGGGGGGGAATATTCCCTACGAGCAGTACTTC	TRBJ2-7	TRBD2	-	TRBV2
CASSYGGSGRNEQYF	TGTGCCAGCAGTTACGGGGGTAGCGGGAGGAACGAGCAGTACTTC	TRBJ2-7	TRBD2	-	TRBV6-2/TRBV6-3
CASSVEDTTNEKLFF	TGTGCCAGCAGCGTCGAGGACACAACTAATGAAAAACTGTTTTTT	TRBJ1-4	-	-	TRBV9
CATSEGTGVRNIQYF	TGTGCCACCAGTGAAGGGACAGGGGTAAGGAACATTCAGTACTTC	TRBJ2-4	TRBD1	-	TRBV24-1